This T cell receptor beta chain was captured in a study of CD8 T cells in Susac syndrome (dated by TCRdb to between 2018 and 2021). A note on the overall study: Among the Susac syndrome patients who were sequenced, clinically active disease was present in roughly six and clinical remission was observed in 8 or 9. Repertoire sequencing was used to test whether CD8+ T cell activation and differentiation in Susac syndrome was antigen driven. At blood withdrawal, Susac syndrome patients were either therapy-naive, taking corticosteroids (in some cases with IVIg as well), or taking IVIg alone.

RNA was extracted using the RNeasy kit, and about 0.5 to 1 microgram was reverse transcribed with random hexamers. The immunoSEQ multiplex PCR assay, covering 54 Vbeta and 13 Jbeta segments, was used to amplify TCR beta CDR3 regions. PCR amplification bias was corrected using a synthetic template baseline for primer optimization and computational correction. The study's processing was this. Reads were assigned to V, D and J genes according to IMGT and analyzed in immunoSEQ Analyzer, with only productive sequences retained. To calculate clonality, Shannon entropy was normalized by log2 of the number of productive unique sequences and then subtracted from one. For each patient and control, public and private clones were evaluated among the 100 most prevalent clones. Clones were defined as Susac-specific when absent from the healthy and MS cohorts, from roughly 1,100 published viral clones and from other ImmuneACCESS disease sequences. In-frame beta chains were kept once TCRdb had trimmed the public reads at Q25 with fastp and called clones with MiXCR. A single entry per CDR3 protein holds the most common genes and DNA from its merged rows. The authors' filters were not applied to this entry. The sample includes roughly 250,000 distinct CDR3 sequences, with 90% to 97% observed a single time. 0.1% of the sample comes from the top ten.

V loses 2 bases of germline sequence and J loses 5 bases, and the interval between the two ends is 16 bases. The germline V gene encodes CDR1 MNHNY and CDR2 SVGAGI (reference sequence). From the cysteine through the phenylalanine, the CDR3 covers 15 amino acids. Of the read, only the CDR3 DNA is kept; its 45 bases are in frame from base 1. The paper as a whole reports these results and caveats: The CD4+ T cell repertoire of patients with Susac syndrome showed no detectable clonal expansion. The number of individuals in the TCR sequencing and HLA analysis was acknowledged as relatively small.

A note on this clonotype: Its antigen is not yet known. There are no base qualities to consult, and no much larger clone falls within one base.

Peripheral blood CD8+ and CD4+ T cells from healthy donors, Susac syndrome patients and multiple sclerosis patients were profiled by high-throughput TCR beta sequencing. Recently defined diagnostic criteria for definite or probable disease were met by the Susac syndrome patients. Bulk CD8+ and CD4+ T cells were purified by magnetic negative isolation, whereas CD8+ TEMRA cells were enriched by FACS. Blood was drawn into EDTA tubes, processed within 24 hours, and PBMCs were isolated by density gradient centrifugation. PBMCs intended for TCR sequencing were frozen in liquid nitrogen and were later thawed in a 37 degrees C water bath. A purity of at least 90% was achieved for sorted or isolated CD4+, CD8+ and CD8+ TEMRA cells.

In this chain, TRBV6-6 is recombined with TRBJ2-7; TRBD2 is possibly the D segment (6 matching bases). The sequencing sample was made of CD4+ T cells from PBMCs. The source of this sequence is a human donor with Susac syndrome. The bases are TGTGCCAGCAGTTACGGGTGGCAGGGAGGCGACGAGCAGTACTTC. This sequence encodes CASSYGWQGGDEQYF.